This T cell receptor (beta chain) was recorded in a study of graft-versus-host responses after intestinal transplantation. Study overall: The recipients all started with anti-thymocyte globulin induction and then took tacrolimus and steroids for around 3 years.

This clone was recorded a few times. Its target is unknown. The assay was immunoSEQ multiplex PCR, and TCRdb's table has in-frame clones only and misses some. This table holds 70,000 to 80,000 clones, roughly 91% found once. Broader study findings: Peak levels of circulating GvH clones tracked with early post-transplant HvG declines. In recipient marrow, GvH clones were found, and some appeared first in ileum or blood.

This clonotype was sampled from a human donor who received an intestinal transplant. The sequencing used unstimulated CD8+ T cells sorted from spleen or lymph node cells, collected before intestinal transplant.

CDR3 sequence (DNA): TGTGCCAGCAGCGATACTAGCGGGGGACCCAATGAGCAGTTCTTC. It specifies CASSDTSGGPNEQFF. The rearrangement uses TRBV13 and TRBJ2-1; 11 bases line up with TRBD2. The CDR3 consists of 15 residues. The V gene end was trimmed by 5 bases and the J gene end by 6 bases; junction bases not matched to a gene: 6. The germline CDR1 and CDR2 sequences are PRHDT and FYEKMQ (reference sequence).